Reported below is one TCR beta chain. Its antigen target is currently unknown. The input lacks base qualities; no much larger clone sits a single base away. Samples from volunteer blood donors who had recovered from COVID-19 were contributed by a second Seattle source. Whole blood was collected in K2EDTA tubes by collaborating institutions according to the institutions' own protocols. For TCRbeta analysis, collaborators shipped samples as frozen whole blood, isolated PBMCs, or DNA extracted from either of those sample types. The entry originates in a study of blood T cell repertoires in COVID-19 (dated by TCRdb to the early 2020s). About the full investigation: The collaborator samples originated in the United States, Italy and Spain and spanned the acute and convalescent phases of COVID-19. The material from the prospective study consisted of cDNA or gDNA derived from T cells, B-cell-depleted T cells, or PBMCs. Subjects who had been exposed to COVID-19, were actively infected with it, or had recovered from it provided the deeply sampled blood TCRbeta repertoires that made up the dataset. The repertoires were released in a freely available public database meant as a resource for research on the immune response to SARS-CoV-2. The samples were drawn from the first 160 participants of the ongoing ImmuneRACE study and from some 1,300 subjects provided by 6 global collaborators. Sample metadata almost always included a de-identified subject ID, COVID-19 status, age in years and sex. HLA class I and class II types, where available, came from metadata supplied by the sample provider rather than from assay-based typing.

The immunoSEQ Assay, a bias-controlled multiplex PCR, was used to amplify TCRbeta CDR3 regions from genomic DNA. The paper's processing steps were these. The number of nucleated cells in each sample was estimated from the amplification of reference gene primers within the assay. To quantify the absolute abundance of each unique TCRbeta CDR3 rearrangement, sequence reads were collapsed and filtered. For each sample, productive Simpson clonality was calculated as the square root of Simpson's diversity index over productive rearrangements. TCRdb retrieved this table from immuneACCESS and kept in-frame rearrangements only. Not all clones are present; in checked studies, unresolved V genes account for under half, and no reason is known for the remainder. That table supplies the V and J calls and clone size; D and trimming were determined from the DNA. The sample includes just under 250,000 clones, with 75% to 90% observed a single time. The ten top clones hold 2.5% to 3.5% of the sample.

On the study overall, not on this receptor specifically: The quantity of clinical and demographic metadata differed by source and by participant and was supplied without curation.

The receptor's source is a woman in her 30s who had recovered from COVID-19. Material for sequencing was peripheral blood.

The sequenced DNA: TGTGCCAGTAGAAGGATGGAGGGTACAGGAACTGAAGCTTTCTTT. Its product reads: CASRRMEGTGTEAFF. The chain links TRBV19 with TRBJ1-1, and possibly TRBD1, on 5 matching bases. The V and J ends are trimmed by 6 bases and 5 bases, leaving 19 bases between them. There are 15 amino acids in the CDR3, from cysteine to phenylalanine inclusive. Of all the DNA, just the CDR3 is kept, 45 bases in frame from base 1. CDR1 and CDR2, per the germline V gene (reference sequence), are LNHDA and SQIVND.